Listed below are T cell receptor beta chains from one sample, sequenced in a study of T cell clones after liver transplantation. Generated by immunoSEQ multiplex PCR, the TCRdb table keeps only in-frame clones and is missing some. The sample records 70,000 to 95,000 clones, over 80% being singletons. The sample here was CD4+ T cells from blood, taken at the 22-month timepoint. These receptors were obtained from a human patient who received a liver transplant. Part of the T cell pool may stem from the graft donor. Both conserved end residues are part of each CDR3. The D gene is left open where the match is weak. The size of a clone is reported for some rows only, either as once, few or many, or as a class for expanded clones.

d_call: NA
v_call: TRBV18
clone_size: NA
j_call: TRBJ2-4
cdr3_nt: TGTGCCAGCTCAGGACAGAAAACTTTAGCCAAAAACATTCAGTACTTC
cdr3_aa: CASSGQKTLAKNIQYF

d_call: NA
v_call: TRBV28
clone_size: NA
j_call: TRBJ1-2
cdr3_nt: TGTGCCAGCAGTCTTCTTGACTATGGCTACACCTTC
cdr3_aa: CASSLLDYGYTF

d_call: TRBD1
v_call: TRBV5-5
clone_size: NA
j_call: TRBJ1-5
cdr3_nt: TGTGCCAGCAGCCAATCTAGACAGGGGGGGAATCAGCCCCAGCATTTT
cdr3_aa: CASSQSRQGGNQPQHF

d_call: NA
v_call: TRBV4-2
clone_size: once
j_call: TRBJ1-4
cdr3_nt: TGTGCCAGCAGCCACTCGAGAAGAAGGGATGAAAAACTGTTTTTT
cdr3_aa: CASSHSRRRDEKLFF

d_call: TRBD1
v_call: TRBV5-1
clone_size: NA
j_call: TRBJ2-4
cdr3_nt: TGCGCCAGCACCCAAAACTACAGGGGCCCAACCATTCAGTACTTC
cdr3_aa: CASTQNYRGPTIQYF

d_call: NA
v_call: TRBV2
clone_size: NA
j_call: TRBJ1-2
cdr3_nt: TGTGCCAGCAGTGTTGTGTTTGGGCCCGGTGGGTATGGCTACACCTTC
cdr3_aa: CASSVVFGPGGYGYTF

d_call: NA
v_call: TRBV15
clone_size: NA
j_call: TRBJ2-2
cdr3_nt: TGTGCCACCTCGCGACAGGCCCCTACCAACACCGGGGAGCTGTTTTTT
cdr3_aa: CATSRQAPTNTGELFF

d_call: TRBD2
v_call: TRBV11-2
clone_size: once
j_call: TRBJ2-3
cdr3_nt: TGTGCCAGCACCACCGCCCTGACTAGCGGGGGGGCAACAGATACGCAGTATTTT
cdr3_aa: CASTTALTSGGATDTQYF

d_call: NA
v_call: TRBV7-9
clone_size: NA
j_call: TRBJ2-1
cdr3_nt: TGTGCCAGCAGCCGCAACAATGAGCAGTTCTTC
cdr3_aa: CASSRNNEQFF

d_call: NA
v_call: TRBV11-3
clone_size: NA
j_call: TRBJ2-2
cdr3_nt: TGTGCCAGCAGCTTTCGGGCTCCCGGGGAGCTGTTTTTT
cdr3_aa: CASSFRAPGELFF

d_call: TRBD1
v_call: TRBV28
clone_size: NA
j_call: TRBJ2-5
cdr3_nt: TGTGCCAGCAGTTCTCAACAGGGGGCTGGGGAGACCCAGTACTTC
cdr3_aa: CASSSQQGAGETQYF

d_call: NA
v_call: TRBV10-2
clone_size: NA
j_call: TRBJ2-5
cdr3_nt: TGCGCCAGCAGTGAAAGGGGAGGAGGGCCAGAGACCCAGTACTTC
cdr3_aa: CASSERGGGPETQYF

d_call: NA
v_call: TRBV9
clone_size: NA
j_call: TRBJ1-1
cdr3_nt: TGTGCCAGCAGCGTAGGGACCGGCACTGAAGCTTTCTTT
cdr3_aa: CASSVGTGTEAFF

d_call: NA
v_call: TRBV18
clone_size: few
j_call: TRBJ1-1
cdr3_nt: TGTGCCAGCTCCCGGGACAAGGGAAACACTGAAGCTTTCTTT
cdr3_aa: CASSRDKGNTEAFF

d_call: NA
v_call: TRBV2
clone_size: NA
j_call: TRBJ1-5
cdr3_nt: TGTGCCAGCAGAAAGGACAGAGACAATCAGCCCCAGCATTTT
cdr3_aa: CASRKDRDNQPQHF

d_call: NA
v_call: TRBV2
clone_size: NA
j_call: TRBJ2-7
cdr3_nt: TGTGCCAGCACCCGGGACTCCTACGAGCAGTACTTC
cdr3_aa: CASTRDSYEQYF

d_call: NA
v_call: TRBV7-2
clone_size: NA
j_call: TRBJ2-7
cdr3_nt: TGTGCCAGCAGCCCCGGTGGGAGCTCCTACGAGCAGTACTTC
cdr3_aa: CASSPGGSSYEQYF

d_call: NA
v_call: TRBV5-8
clone_size: NA
j_call: TRBJ1-5
cdr3_nt: TGTGCCAGCAGCTTGGGACGGGATCAGCCCCAGCATTTT
cdr3_aa: CASSLGRDQPQHF

d_call: TRBD1
v_call: TRBV5-5
clone_size: NA
j_call: TRBJ1-3
cdr3_nt: TGTGCCAGCAGCCCCCACGACAGGGGAATAAACACCATATATTTT
cdr3_aa: CASSPHDRGINTIYF

d_call: TRBD1
v_call: TRBV2
clone_size: NA
j_call: TRBJ1-2
cdr3_nt: TGTGCCAGCAGTGAAGCTCTACAGGGGGCAGGCTATGGCTACACCTTC
cdr3_aa: CASSEALQGAGYGYTF

d_call: NA
v_call: TRBV5-1
clone_size: NA
j_call: TRBJ1-1
cdr3_nt: TGCGCCAGCAGCTTGGGGTCGTGGACGAACACTGAAGCTTTCTTT
cdr3_aa: CASSLGSWTNTEAFF

d_call: NA
v_call: TRBV5-6
clone_size: once
j_call: TRBJ2-1
cdr3_nt: TGTGCCAGCAGAGATGCGTCCTACAATGAGCAGTTCTTC
cdr3_aa: CASRDASYNEQFF

d_call: TRBD1
v_call: TRBV4-2
clone_size: NA
j_call: TRBJ1-5
cdr3_nt: TGTGCCAGCAGCCAACTCGACGGGACAGGGGGCGTCCGGCAGGTCCAGTCCCAGCATTTT
cdr3_aa: CASSQLDGTGGVRQVQSQHF

d_call: NA
v_call: TRBV6-5
clone_size: few
j_call: TRBJ1-3
cdr3_nt: TGTGCCAGCATGGTCGGACTAAGCTCTGGAAACACCATATATTTT
cdr3_aa: CASMVGLSSGNTIYF

d_call: TRBD1
v_call: TRBV6-6
clone_size: few
j_call: TRBJ2-5
cdr3_nt: TGTGCCAGCAGTTACGGGGACAGTCAAGAGACCCAGTACTTC
cdr3_aa: CASSYGDSQETQYF

d_call: NA
v_call: TRBV28
clone_size: NA
j_call: TRBJ1-3
cdr3_nt: TGTGCCAGCAGAGTAAGGAGGCGAAGCTCTGGAAACACCATATATTTT
cdr3_aa: CASRVRRRSSGNTIYF

d_call: TRBD1
v_call: TRBV15
clone_size: once
j_call: TRBJ2-7
cdr3_nt: TGTGCCACCAGCACGGGACAGCCCTCGTACGAGCAGTACTTC
cdr3_aa: CATSTGQPSYEQYF

d_call: NA
v_call: TRBV11-3
clone_size: NA
j_call: TRBJ2-1
cdr3_nt: TGTGCCAGCAGCCAAGGGGGTTTCGGTTCCAATGAGCAGTTCTTC
cdr3_aa: CASSQGGFGSNEQFF

d_call: NA
v_call: TRBV15
clone_size: few
j_call: TRBJ2-7
cdr3_nt: TGTGCCACCAGCAGAGAAGGCGGCCCCTACGAGCAGTACTTC
cdr3_aa: CATSREGGPYEQYF

d_call: NA
v_call: TRBV30
clone_size: NA
j_call: TRBJ1-1
cdr3_nt: TGTGCCTGGAGGGGGTTTTTGAACACTGAAGCTTTCTTT
cdr3_aa: CAWRGFLNTEAFF

d_call: NA
v_call: TRBV29-1
clone_size: NA
j_call: TRBJ2-7
cdr3_nt: TGCAGCGTCCCCGCGGGGGCGTATGAGCAGTACTTC
cdr3_aa: CSVPAGAYEQYF

d_call: NA
v_call: TRBV5-1
clone_size: NA
j_call: TRBJ2-1
cdr3_nt: TGCGCCAGCACCTCCGGGGGAAATGAATACAATGAGCAGTTCTTC
cdr3_aa: CASTSGGNEYNEQFF

d_call: NA
v_call: TRBV6-4
clone_size: NA
j_call: TRBJ2-3
cdr3_nt: TGTGCCAGCAGTGAAAACGCCGCACCCACAGATACGCAGTATTTT
cdr3_aa: CASSENAAPTDTQYF

d_call: NA
v_call: TRBV2
clone_size: few
j_call: TRBJ2-5
cdr3_nt: TGTGCCAGTACGGGGCTTCGGGCCCAGTACTTC
cdr3_aa: CASTGLRAQYF

d_call: NA
v_call: TRBV13
clone_size: NA
j_call: TRBJ1-1
cdr3_nt: TGTGCCAGCAGCACCAATAGTGGCGGGAACACTGAAGCTTTCTTT
cdr3_aa: CASSTNSGGNTEAFF

d_call: NA
v_call: TRBV7-2
clone_size: NA
j_call: TRBJ2-1
cdr3_nt: TGTGCCAGCAGCCTCCCGTATCAGGTGAATGAGCAGTTCTTC
cdr3_aa: CASSLPYQVNEQFF

d_call: NA
v_call: TRBV30
clone_size: NA
j_call: TRBJ1-5
cdr3_nt: TGTGCCTGGAGTGTGCTTGCTAGCAATCAGCCCCAGCATTTT
cdr3_aa: CAWSVLASNQPQHF

d_call: NA
v_call: TRBV6-1
clone_size: NA
j_call: TRBJ1-3
cdr3_nt: TGTGCCAGCAGTGGAGGCTTTGGAAACACCATATATTTT
cdr3_aa: CASSGGFGNTIYF

d_call: TRBD1
v_call: TRBV7-8
clone_size: NA
j_call: TRBJ1-4
cdr3_nt: TGTGCCAGCACGGACAGGGGGAGGGAAAAACTGTTTTTT
cdr3_aa: CASTDRGREKLFF

d_call: NA
v_call: TRBV7-3
clone_size: NA
j_call: TRBJ1-2
cdr3_nt: TGTGCCAGCAGCTATGGGGGTGGCTATGGCTACACCTTC
cdr3_aa: CASSYGGGYGYTF

d_call: TRBD2
v_call: TRBV7-2
clone_size: NA
j_call: TRBJ2-5
cdr3_nt: TGTGCCAGCAGCAGCGGGGCCCAAGAGACCCAGTACTTC
cdr3_aa: CASSSGAQETQYF

d_call: TRBD1
v_call: TRBV28
clone_size: NA
j_call: TRBJ1-2
cdr3_nt: TGTGCCAGCAGTTTACAGGGGGCGGGGTTTGGGTACACCTTC
cdr3_aa: CASSLQGAGFGYTF

d_call: NA
v_call: TRBV25-1
clone_size: NA
j_call: TRBJ2-5
cdr3_nt: TGTGCCAGCAGTGAGTTCAGTTACGGACGGGAGACCCAGTACTTC
cdr3_aa: CASSEFSYGRETQYF

d_call: TRBD2
v_call: TRBV7-2
clone_size: few
j_call: TRBJ2-5
cdr3_nt: TGTGCCAGCAGCGGTAGCGGGGGGATAGAGACCCAGTACTTC
cdr3_aa: CASSGSGGIETQYF

d_call: TRBD1
v_call: TRBV7-9
clone_size: NA
j_call: TRBJ2-5
cdr3_nt: TGTGCCAGCAAGCCCACATACGGGACAGGAGAGACCCAGTACTTC
cdr3_aa: CASKPTYGTGETQYF

d_call: TRBD2
v_call: TRBV5-5
clone_size: NA
j_call: TRBJ2-3
cdr3_nt: TGTGCCAGCAGCGACCAAAGACTAGCGAGCACAGATACGCAGTATTTT
cdr3_aa: CASSDQRLASTDTQYF

d_call: TRBD2
v_call: TRBV19
clone_size: few
j_call: TRBJ2-1
cdr3_nt: TGTGCCAGTAGTTCCAGGACTAGTTTCGATGAGCAGTTCTTC
cdr3_aa: CASSSRTSFDEQFF

d_call: NA
v_call: TRBV28
clone_size: NA
j_call: TRBJ1-1
cdr3_nt: TGTGCCAGCAGCCTCCGGGGGGTAACGAACACTGAAGCTTTCTTT
cdr3_aa: CASSLRGVTNTEAFF

d_call: NA
v_call: TRBV9
clone_size: NA
j_call: TRBJ1-2
cdr3_nt: TGTGCCAGCAGCCCAACCTGGGGGCAAGGCTACACCTTC
cdr3_aa: CASSPTWGQGYTF

d_call: TRBD2
v_call: TRBV14
clone_size: NA
j_call: TRBJ2-1
cdr3_nt: TGTGCCAGCAGCCCCCGGACTAGCGGTTACAATGAGCAGTTCTTC
cdr3_aa: CASSPRTSGYNEQFF

d_call: TRBD2
v_call: TRBV2
clone_size: NA
j_call: TRBJ2-7
cdr3_nt: TGTGCCAGCGCGAGCGGGGCACTAGCGGGAAGCGAGCAGTACTTC
cdr3_aa: CASASGALAGSEQYF

d_call: TRBD2
v_call: TRBV7-3
clone_size: NA
j_call: TRBJ2-5
cdr3_nt: TGTGCCAGCAGCTTAAACTACGGCGGGGGAGAGACCCAGTACTTC
cdr3_aa: CASSLNYGGGETQYF

d_call: NA
v_call: TRBV9
clone_size: NA
j_call: TRBJ2-2
cdr3_nt: TGTGCCAGCAGCGTAGACGGCATGCCCGGGGAGCTGTTTTTT
cdr3_aa: CASSVDGMPGELFF

d_call: TRBD1
v_call: TRBV15
clone_size: NA
j_call: TRBJ1-2
cdr3_nt: TGTGCCACCAGCAGAGAACAGGGGGGTGGCTACACCTTC
cdr3_aa: CATSREQGGGYTF

d_call: NA
v_call: TRBV6-4
clone_size: NA
j_call: TRBJ2-7
cdr3_nt: TGTGCCAGCAGTGACTCACCGTTCGACGAGCAGTACTTC
cdr3_aa: CASSDSPFDEQYF

d_call: NA
v_call: TRBV4-3
clone_size: once
j_call: TRBJ2-7
cdr3_nt: TGCGCCAGCAGCCAAGACCTTCTTTTCGCCTACGAGCAGTACTTC
cdr3_aa: CASSQDLLFAYEQYF